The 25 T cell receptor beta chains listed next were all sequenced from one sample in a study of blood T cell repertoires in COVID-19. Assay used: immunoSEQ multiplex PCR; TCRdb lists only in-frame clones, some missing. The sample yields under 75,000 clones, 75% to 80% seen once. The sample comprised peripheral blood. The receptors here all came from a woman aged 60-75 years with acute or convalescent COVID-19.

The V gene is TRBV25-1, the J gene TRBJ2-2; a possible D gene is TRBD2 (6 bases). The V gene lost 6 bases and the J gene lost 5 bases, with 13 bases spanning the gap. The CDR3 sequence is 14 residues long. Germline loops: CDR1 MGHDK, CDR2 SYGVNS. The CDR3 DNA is TGTGCCAGCAGCCTGAGTGGGGGGACCGGGGAGCTGTTTTTT. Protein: CASSLSGGTGELFF. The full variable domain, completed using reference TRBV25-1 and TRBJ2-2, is EADIYQTPRYLVIGTGKKITLECSQTMGHDKMYWYQQDPGMELHLIHYSYGVNSTEKGDLSSESTVSRIRTEHFPLTLESARPSHTSQYLCASSLSGGTGELFFGEGSRLTVL.

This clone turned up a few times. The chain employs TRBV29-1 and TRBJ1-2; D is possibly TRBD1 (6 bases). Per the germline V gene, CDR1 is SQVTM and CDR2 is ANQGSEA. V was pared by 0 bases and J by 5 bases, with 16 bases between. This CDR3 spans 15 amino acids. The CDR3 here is CSVEDRVEGVYGYTF. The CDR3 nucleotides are TGCAGCGTTGAAGATCGGGTCGAGGGGGTATATGGCTACACCTTC.

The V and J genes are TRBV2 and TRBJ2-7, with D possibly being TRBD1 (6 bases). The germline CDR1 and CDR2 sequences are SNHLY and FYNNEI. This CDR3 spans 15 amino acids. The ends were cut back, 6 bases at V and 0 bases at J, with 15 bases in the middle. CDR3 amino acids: CASSATGTISYEQYF. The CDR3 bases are TGTGCCAGCAGCGCCACCGGGACAATCTCCTACGAGCAGTACTTC.

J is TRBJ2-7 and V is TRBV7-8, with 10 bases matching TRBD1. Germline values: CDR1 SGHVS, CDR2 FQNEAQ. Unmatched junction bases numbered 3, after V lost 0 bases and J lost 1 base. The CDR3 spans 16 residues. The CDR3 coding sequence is TGTGCCAGCAGCTTAGCTGAGGACAGGGGGTCCTACGAGCAGTACTTC. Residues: CASSLAEDRGSYEQYF. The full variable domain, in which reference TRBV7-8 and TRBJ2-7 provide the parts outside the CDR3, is GAGVSQSPRYKVAKRGQDVALRCDPISGHVSLFWYQQALGQGPEFLTYFQNEAQLDKSGLPSDRFFAERPEGSVSTLKIQRTQQEDSAVYLCASSLAEDRGSYEQYFGPGTRLTVT.

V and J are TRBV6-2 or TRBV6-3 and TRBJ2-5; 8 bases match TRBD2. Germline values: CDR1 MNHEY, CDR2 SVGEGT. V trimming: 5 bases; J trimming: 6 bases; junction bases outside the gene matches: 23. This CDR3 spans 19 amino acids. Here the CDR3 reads CASSPHGGRMVAGQKTQYF. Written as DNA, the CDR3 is TGTGCCAGCAGTCCCCACGGAGGGCGGATGGTAGCGGGGCAGAAGACCCAGTACTTC.

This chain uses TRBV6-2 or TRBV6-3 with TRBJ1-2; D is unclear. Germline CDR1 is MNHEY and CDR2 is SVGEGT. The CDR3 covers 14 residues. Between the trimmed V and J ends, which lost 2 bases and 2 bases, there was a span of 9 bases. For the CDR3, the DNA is TGTGCCAGCAGTTACGTTAGGAGAAACTATGGCTACACCTTC. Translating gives CASSYVRRNYGYTF.

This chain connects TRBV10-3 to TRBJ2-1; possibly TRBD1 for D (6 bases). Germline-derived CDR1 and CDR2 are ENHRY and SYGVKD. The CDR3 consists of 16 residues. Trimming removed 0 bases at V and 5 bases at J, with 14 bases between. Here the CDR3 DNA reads TGTGCCATCAGTGAGTCGAGGTTTCAGGGGAACAATGAGCAGTTCTTC. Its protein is CAISESRFQGNNEQFF.

The CDR3 spells CATSGEETQYF. In DNA form, the CDR3 reads TGTGCCACTAGCGGGGAAGAGACCCAGTACTTC. V gene TRBV28 combines with J gene TRBJ2-5, with 9 bases lining up with TRBD2. V shed 10 bases, J shed 3 bases, and the junction held 0 bases outside the gene matches. The CDR3 consists of 11 residues. Germline V lookup: CDR1 MDHEN, CDR2 SYDVKM.

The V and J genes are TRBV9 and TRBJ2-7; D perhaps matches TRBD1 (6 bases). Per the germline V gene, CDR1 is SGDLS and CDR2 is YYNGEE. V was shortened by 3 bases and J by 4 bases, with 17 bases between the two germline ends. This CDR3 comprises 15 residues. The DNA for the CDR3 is TGTGCCAGCAGCGCTCCCGGGACAAGTAGATACGAGCAGTACTTC. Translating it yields CASSAPGTSRYEQYF.

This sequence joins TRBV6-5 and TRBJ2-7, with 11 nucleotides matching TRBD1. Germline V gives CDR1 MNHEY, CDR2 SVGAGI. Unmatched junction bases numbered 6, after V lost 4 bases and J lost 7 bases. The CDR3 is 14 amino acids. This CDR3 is CASSSLDRGLEQYF. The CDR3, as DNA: TGTGCCAGCAGTTCCCTGGACAGGGGGCTTGAGCAGTACTTC.

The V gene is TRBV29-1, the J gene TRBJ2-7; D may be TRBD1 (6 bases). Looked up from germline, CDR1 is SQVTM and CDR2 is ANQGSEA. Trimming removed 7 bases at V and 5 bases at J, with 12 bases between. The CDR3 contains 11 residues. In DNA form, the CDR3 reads TGCAGCGGGGGACACGACAACGAGCAGTACTTC. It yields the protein CSGGHDNEQYF.

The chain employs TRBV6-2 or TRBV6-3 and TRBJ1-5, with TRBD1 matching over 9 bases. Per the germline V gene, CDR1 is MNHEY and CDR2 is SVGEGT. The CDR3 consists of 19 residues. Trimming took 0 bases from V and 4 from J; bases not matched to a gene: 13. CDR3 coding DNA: TGTGCCAGCAGTTACTCCCGGGACAGGGCCCTCAGTGGGAATCAGCCCCAGCATTTT. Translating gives CASSYSRDRALSGNQPQHF.

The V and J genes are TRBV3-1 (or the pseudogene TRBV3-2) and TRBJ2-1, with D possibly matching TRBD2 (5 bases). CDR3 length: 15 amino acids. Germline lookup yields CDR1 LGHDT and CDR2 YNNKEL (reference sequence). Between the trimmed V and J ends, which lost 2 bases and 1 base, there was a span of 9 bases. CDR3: CASSQSGLSYNEQFF. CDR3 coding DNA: TGTGCCAGCAGCCAAAGCGGTCTGTCCTACAATGAGCAGTTCTTC.

This CDR3 is CATVRDRGSPLHF. CDR3 DNA sequence: TGTGCCACCGTACGGGACAGGGGTTCACCCCTCCACTTT. V gene TRBV28 combines with J gene TRBJ1-6; 10 bases fit TRBD1. After removal of 10 bases from V and 9 bases from J, the junction contained 6 bases not matched to a gene. This CDR3 is built from 13 residues. From germline, CDR1 is MDHEN and CDR2 SYDVKM.

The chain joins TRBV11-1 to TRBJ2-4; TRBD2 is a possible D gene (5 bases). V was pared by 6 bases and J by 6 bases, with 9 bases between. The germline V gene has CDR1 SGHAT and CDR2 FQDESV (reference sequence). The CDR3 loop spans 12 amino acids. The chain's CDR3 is CASSTGLNIQYF. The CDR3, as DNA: TGTGCCAGCAGTACCGGACTAAACATTCAGTACTTC.

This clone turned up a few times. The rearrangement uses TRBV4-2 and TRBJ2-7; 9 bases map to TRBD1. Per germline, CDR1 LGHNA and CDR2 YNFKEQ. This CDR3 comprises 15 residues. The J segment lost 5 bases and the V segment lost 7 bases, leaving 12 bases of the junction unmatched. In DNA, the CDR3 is TGTGCCAGCACTCCCCCGGGACAGGGTTTCCACGAGCAGTACTTC. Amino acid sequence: CASTPPGQGFHEQYF.

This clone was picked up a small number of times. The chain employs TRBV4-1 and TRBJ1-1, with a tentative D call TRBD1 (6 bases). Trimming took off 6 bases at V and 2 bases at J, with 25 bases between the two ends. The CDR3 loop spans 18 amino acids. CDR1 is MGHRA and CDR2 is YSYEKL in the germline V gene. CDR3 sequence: CASSRQTDSQTLNTEAFF. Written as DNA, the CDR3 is TGCGCCAGCAGTCGCCAGACGGACAGTCAGACTTTAAACACTGAAGCTTTCTTT.

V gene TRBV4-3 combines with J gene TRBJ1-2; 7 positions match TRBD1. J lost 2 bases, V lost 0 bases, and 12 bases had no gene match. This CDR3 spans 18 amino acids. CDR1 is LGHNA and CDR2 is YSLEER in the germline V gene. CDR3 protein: CASSQDWPGGPSNYGYTF. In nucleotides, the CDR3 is TGCGCCAGCAGCCAAGATTGGCCAGGGGGTCCGTCCAACTATGGCTACACCTTC.

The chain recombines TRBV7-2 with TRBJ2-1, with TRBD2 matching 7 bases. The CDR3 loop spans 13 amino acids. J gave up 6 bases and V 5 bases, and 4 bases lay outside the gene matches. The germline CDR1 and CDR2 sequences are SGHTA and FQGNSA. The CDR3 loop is CASSARTSNEQFF. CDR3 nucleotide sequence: TGTGCCAGCAGCGCTCGGACTAGCAATGAGCAGTTCTTC.

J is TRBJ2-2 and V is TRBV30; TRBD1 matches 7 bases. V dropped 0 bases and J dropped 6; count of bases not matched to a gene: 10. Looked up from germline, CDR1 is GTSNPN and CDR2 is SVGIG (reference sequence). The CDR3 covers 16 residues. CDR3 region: CAWSVVQDRWSGELFF. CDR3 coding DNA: TGTGCCTGGAGTGTTGTCCAGGACAGGTGGTCCGGGGAGCTGTTTTTT.

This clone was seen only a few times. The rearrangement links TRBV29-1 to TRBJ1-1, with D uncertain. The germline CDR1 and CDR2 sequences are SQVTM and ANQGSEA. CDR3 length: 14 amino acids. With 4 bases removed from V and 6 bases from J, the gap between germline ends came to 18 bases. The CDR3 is CSVASGGVSPEAFF. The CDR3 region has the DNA TGCAGCGTTGCCTCTGGCGGGGTGAGTCCTGAAGCTTTCTTT.

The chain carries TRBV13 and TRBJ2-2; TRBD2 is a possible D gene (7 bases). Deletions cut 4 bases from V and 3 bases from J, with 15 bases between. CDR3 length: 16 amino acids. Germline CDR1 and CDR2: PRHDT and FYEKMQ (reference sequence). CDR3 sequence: CASSSSEGGDTGELFF. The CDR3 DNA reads TGTGCCAGCAGCTCCTCAGAGGGGGGGGACACCGGGGAGCTGTTTTTT.

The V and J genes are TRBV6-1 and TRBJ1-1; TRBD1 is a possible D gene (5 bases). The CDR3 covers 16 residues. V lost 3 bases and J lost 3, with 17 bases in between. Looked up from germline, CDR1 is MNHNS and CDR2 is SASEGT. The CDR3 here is CASSEEMLGADTEAFF. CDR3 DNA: TGTGCCAGCAGTGAGGAAATGCTTGGGGCAGACACTGAAGCTTTCTTT.

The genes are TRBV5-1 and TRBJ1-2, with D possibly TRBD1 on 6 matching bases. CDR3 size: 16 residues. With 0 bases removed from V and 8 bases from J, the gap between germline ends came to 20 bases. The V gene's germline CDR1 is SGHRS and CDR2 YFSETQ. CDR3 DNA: TGCGCCAGCAGCTTGGTGGGGGCCGATTCGAGGCGAGGCTACACCTTC. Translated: CASSLVGADSRRGYTF.

The CDR3 sequence is CATSSQGGTEAFF. The DNA of the CDR3 is TGTGCCACCAGCAGCCAGGGAGGCACTGAAGCTTTCTTT. This sequence joins TRBV15 and TRBJ1-1; a weak D match, TRBD1 (5 bases). CDR1 LNHNV and CDR2 YYDKDF come from the germline V gene (reference sequence). V lost 3 bases and J 4 bases, leaving 9 bases between the germline ends. The CDR3 is made up of 13 amino acids.